This T cell receptor beta chain was identified in a study of T cells in localized non-small cell lung cancer. Study findings and constraints: Adjacent lung was found to contain a median about 50 of the top 100 tumor clones. Uninvolved adjacent lung had more T cell clonality than any other tissue, topping tumor. A higher density of T cells in blood coincided with extended overall survival.

Remarks on this clone: Its antigen is still unknown.

Only in-frame clones appear in the TCRdb table, and some are missing; sequencing was by immunoSEQ multiplex PCR. Of about 36,000 clones in the sample, about 83% are singletons; the top ten hold approximately 6.8%. V dropped 0 bases and J dropped 7 bases, with 13 bases sitting between them. Looked up from germline, CDR1 is SGHNT and CDR2 is YYREEE (reference sequence). This CDR3 has 15 amino acids. This chain links TRBV5-4 with TRBJ1-4, with D unresolved. This specimen consisted of peripheral blood, obtained before any cancer treatment. The receptor's source is a woman aged 35 to 75 with stage I lung adenocarcinoma. In DNA form, the CDR3 reads TGTGCCAGCAGCTTGGGAGGGAGTCAGGCTGAAAAACTGTTTTTT. Translated: CASSLGGSQAEKLFF.